In this sample, the clone carrying this T cell receptor beta chain turned up a few times. Its antigen is not known. Only in-frame clones appear in the TCRdb table, and some are missing; sequencing was by immunoSEQ multiplex PCR. Of 9,500 to 11,000 clones listed, roughly 80% are singletons. This entry belongs to a study of follicular helper T cells after annual influenza vaccination. At the level of the study: Sampling occurred days 0, 7 and 28 after each influenza vaccination. For some subjects, blood spans the 2013-2014, 2014-2015 and 2015-2016 annual vaccinations. Findings and limits, study-wide: Each annual vaccination recalled recurring oligoclonal ICOS+CD38+ cTfh clonotypes. Day 7 ICOS+CD38+ clones were most often found later in ICOS-CD38- cTfh cells.

CDR3 length: 14 amino acids. The germline V and J ends were trimmed by 3 bases and 0 bases, with 9 bases remaining between them. Germline CDR1 reads KGHSH; CDR2 reads LQKENI. This sequence was found in an adult who received the influenza vaccine. Material: CXCR5- memory CD4+ T cells sorted from blood, obtained 6 weeks after influenza vaccination. The rearrangement links TRBV18 to TRBJ2-7, with no clear D. Written as DNA, the CDR3 is TGTGCCAGCTCACCCGGACGTAGCTCCTACGAGCAGTACTTC. This translates into CASSPGRSSYEQYF.